This T cell receptor (beta chain) was retrieved from a study of blood T cell repertoires in COVID-19. TCRdb's table, derived via immunoSEQ multiplex PCR, lists solely in-frame clones and lacks some. The table has 150,000 to 190,000 clones, more than 75% seen once; the top ten hold 7% to 10%. The germline V gene has CDR1 MNHEY and CDR2 SVGAGI. Trimming took off 6 bases at V and 6 bases at J, with 15 bases between the two ends. The CDR3 is 13 residues long. This receptor was identified in an older woman with COVID-19, enrolled during active disease. Sequencing was carried out using peripheral blood. The V and J genes are TRBV6-5 and TRBJ2-7, with TRBD2 as a possible D gene (5 bases). CDR3 nucleotides: TGTGCCAGCAGCAGTGAGGGCCTTGGCGAGCAGTACTTC. It codes for CASSSEGLGEQYF.